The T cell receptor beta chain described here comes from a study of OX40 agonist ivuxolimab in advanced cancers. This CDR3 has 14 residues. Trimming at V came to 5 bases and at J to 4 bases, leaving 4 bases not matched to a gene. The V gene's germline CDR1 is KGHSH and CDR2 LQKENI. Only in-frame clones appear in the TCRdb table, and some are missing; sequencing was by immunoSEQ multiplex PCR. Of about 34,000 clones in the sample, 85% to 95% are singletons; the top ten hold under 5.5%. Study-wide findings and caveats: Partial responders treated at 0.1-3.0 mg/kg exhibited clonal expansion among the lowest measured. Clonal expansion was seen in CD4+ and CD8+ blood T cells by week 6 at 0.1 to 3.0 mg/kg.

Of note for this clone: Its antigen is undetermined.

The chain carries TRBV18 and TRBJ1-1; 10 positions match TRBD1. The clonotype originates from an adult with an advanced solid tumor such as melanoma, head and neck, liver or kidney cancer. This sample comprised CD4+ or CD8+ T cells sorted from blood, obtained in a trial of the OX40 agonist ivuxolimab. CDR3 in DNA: TGTGCCAGCTCAACGGGACAGGGGTTCACTGAAGCTTTCTTT. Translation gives CASSTGQGFTEAFF.